Sequencing of this TCR beta chain was carried out in a study of identical twins. Trimming left V 0 bases short and J 0 bases short, with 13 bases between. CDR3 length equals 16 residues. Germline V gene data show CDR1 as SGDLS and CDR2 as YYNGEE. MiXCR was run by TCRdb on the 5' RACE reads, yielding one entry per CDR3 protein. The sample contains approximately 1.8 million distinct CDR3 sequences, 25% to 35% of which appear only once. The chain joins TRBV9 to TRBJ2-7; D uncertain. This clonotype was sampled from a newborn girl in good health. Material: cord blood. The chain's CDR3 is CASSVDSLLSSYEQYF. In DNA, the CDR3 is TGTGCCAGCAGCGTAGATAGTCTTCTCAGCTCCTACGAGCAGTACTTC.